This T cell receptor (beta chain) was captured in a study of blood T cells in healthy people across ages. This clonotype was detected once. CDR1 is ENHRY and CDR2 is SYGVKD in the germline V gene. The V segment lost 5 bases and the J segment 0 bases; nucleotides outside the gene matches: 10. There are 18 residues in the CDR3. PCR was performed a second time for roughly 7 to 11 cycles using a sample-barcoded 5' primer and a J-beta primer mix. TCRdb fed the 5' RACE reads into MiXCR, producing one record per CDR3 protein. This sample carries about 1.5 million distinct CDR3 sequences, about 43% of them seen once, and the ten largest clones take roughly 8.2%.

The specimen sequenced was blood. The chain employs TRBV10-3 and TRBJ2-6; TRBD2 agrees at 7 bases. The clonotype comes from a young woman in good health. CDR3: CAISTGGGTSSGANVLTF. Written as DNA, the CDR3 is TGTGCCATCAGTACTGGCGGGGGAACAAGCTCTGGGGCCAACGTCCTGACTTTC.